This entry is about one T cell receptor beta chain. This sample was taken from a study of blood T cell repertoires in COVID-19. Looking at the study overall: The samples span acute and convalescent COVID-19 from the United States, Italy and Spain. Nucleic acid was either cDNA or gDNA, and it came from T cells, B-cell-depleted T cells, or PBMCs.

CDR3 length equals 14 residues. Germline V gene sequence: CDR1 LNHDA, CDR2 SQIVND (reference sequence). J gave up 7 bases and V 5 bases, and 9 bases lay outside the gene matches. Under the authors' procedure: Reference gene primer amplification in the assay estimated nucleated cell counts. Produced via immunoSEQ multiplex PCR; TCRdb's table is partial and in-frame only. From that table come the V and J calls and clone size; the DNA was used to work out D and trimming. The sample records 150,000 or so clones, over 80% being singletons. The source material was peripheral blood. The V call is TRBV19, the J call TRBJ1-2, with 8 bases identical to TRBD1. The origin of this receptor is a woman aged 70-85 years with acute or convalescent COVID-19. The CDR3 DNA sequence: TGTGCCAGTAGTGCGGACAGGGAAATTGGTGGCTACACCTTC. Its translation: CASSADREIGGYTF.